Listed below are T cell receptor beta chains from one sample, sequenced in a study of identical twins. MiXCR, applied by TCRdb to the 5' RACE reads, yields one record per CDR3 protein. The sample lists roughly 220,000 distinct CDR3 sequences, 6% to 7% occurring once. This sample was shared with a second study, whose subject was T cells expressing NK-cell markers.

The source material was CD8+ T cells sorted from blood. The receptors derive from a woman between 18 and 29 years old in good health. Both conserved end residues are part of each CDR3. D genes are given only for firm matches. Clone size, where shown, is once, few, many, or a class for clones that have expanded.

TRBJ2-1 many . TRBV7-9 TGTGCCAGCAGCCCAGAGAGGGGGAGCTCCTACAATGAGCAGTTCTTC CASSPERGSSYNEQFF
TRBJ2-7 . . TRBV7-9 TGTGCAGCTTCCTCGTTCGACGACGAGCAGTACTTC CAASSFDDEQYF
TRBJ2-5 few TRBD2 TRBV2 TGTGCCAGCAGGGCAGAGGCTAGCGGGAGGAAAGAGACCCAGTACTTC CASRAEASGRKETQYF
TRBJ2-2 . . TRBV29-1 TGCAGCGTTGGGGGGGGTAAGGGACAGAACACCGGGGAGCTGTTTTTT CSVGGGKGQNTGELFF
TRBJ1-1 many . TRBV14 TGTGCCAGCAGCCAAATCGGCTACGGGGTGAACACTGAAGCTTTCTTT CASSQIGYGVNTEAFF
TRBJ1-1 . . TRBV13 TGTGCCAGCAGCTTACCGCTACACGGGACTGAAGCTTTCTTT CASSLPLHGTEAFF
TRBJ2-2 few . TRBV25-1 TGTGCCAGCAGTGCCCAGGGCAGGGTTGCCGGGGAGCTGTTTTTT CASSAQGRVAGELFF
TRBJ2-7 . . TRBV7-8 TGTGCCAGCAGCTTCAGGGAGGCCCACGAGCAGTACTTC CASSFREAHEQYF
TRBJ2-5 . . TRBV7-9 TGTGCCAGCAGCTTGGCGGGGACCCAAGAGACCCAGTACTTC CASSLAGTQETQYF
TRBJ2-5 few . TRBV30 TGTGCCTGGATGACGGGCGCGGGGCAAGAGACCCAGTACTTC CAWMTGAGQETQYF
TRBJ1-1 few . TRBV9 TGTGCCAGCAGCGAGGGGGTGGGCCCGGCCAGCGGAGCTTTCTTT CASSEGVGPASGAFF
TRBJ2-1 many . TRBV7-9 TGTGCCAGCAGCTTCCCCCCGACAGAGAACCCCTTCAATGAGCAGTTCTTC CASSFPPTENPFNEQFF
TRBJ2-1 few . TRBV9 TGTGCCAGCACCGACATGGAAAATGAGCAGTTCTTC CASTDMENEQFF
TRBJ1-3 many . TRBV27 TGTGCCAGCAGCAGGGGAGGACCAAACACCATATATTTT CASSRGGPNTIYF
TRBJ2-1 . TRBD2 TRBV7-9 TGTGCCATTCCTAGAGAGCGGGAGTATTTCGATGAGCAGTTCTTC CAIPREREYFDEQFF
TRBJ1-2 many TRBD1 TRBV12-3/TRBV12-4 TGTGCCAGCAGTCCCGACCCGGGACAGGGGCTCTATGGCTACACCTTC CASSPDPGQGLYGYTF
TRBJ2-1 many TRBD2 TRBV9 TGTGCCAGCGGGGCCTCTACTAGCGGGCGAAGCTCCTACAATGAGCAGTTCTTC CASGASTSGRSSYNEQFF
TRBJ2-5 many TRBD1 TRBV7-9 TGTGCCAGCAGCTTAGGGGGACAGGGAGATGCGCAAGAGACCCAGTACTTC CASSLGGQGDAQETQYF
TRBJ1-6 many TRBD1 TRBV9 TGTGCCAGCAGCACCGGGACAGGGGGCAATTCACCCCTCCACTTT CASSTGTGGNSPLHF
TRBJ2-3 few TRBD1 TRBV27 TGTGCCAGCAGTCTCCTCCTGGGACAGGGGATTCGAGATACGCAGTATTTT CASSLLLGQGIRDTQYF